What follows are 19 T cell receptor beta chains derived from one specimen sequenced in a study of shared clonotypes between healthy human individuals. Assay: immunoSEQ multiplex PCR; the TCRdb copy retains only in-frame clones and omits some. Among some 2.1 million clones, 85% to 95% were seen once, and the ten largest hold around 0.13%. Sequencing used naive CD4+ T cells sorted from blood. As for subset: CD45RA+ positively selected. The receptors were sampled from a man aged 18 to 35 in good health.

The rearrangement joins TRBV19 to TRBJ1-2; no firm D call. With 5 bases removed from V and 6 bases from J, the gap between germline ends came to 19 bases. Looked up from germline, CDR1 is LNHDA and CDR2 is SQIVND (reference sequence). The CDR3 is 15 residues long. CDR3 nucleotides: TGTGCCAGTAGTTCCCTCGGGCGGGCCCCAAATGGCTACACCTTC. Translation: CASSSLGRAPNGYTF.

The rearrangement links TRBV5-1 to TRBJ2-5; possible D gene TRBD1, 6 bases. Trimming removed 7 bases from V and 5 bases from J, with 15 bases in between. The V gene's germline CDR1 is SGHRS and CDR2 YFSETQ. This CDR3 has 13 residues. The CDR3 DNA reads as TGCGCCAGCTCTAGACAGGATCCCGAGACCCAGTACTTC. Translation gives CASSRQDPETQYF.

The rearrangement links TRBV18 to TRBJ2-5; 7 bases match TRBD1. The germline V gene has CDR1 KGHSH and CDR2 LQKENI. There are 15 residues in the CDR3. The V gene end was trimmed by 3 bases and the J gene end by 9 bases; junction bases not matched to a gene: 13. CDR3 protein: CASSPGQTSAGAQYF. The CDR3 DNA reads as TGTGCCAGCTCACCGGGACAGACAAGTGCAGGTGCCCAGTACTTC. Full variable domain (rest looked up from reference TRBV18 and TRBJ2-5): NAGVMQNPRHLVRRRGQEARLRCSPMKGHSHVYWYRQLPEEGLKFMVYLQKENIIDESGMPKERFSAEFPKEGPSILRIQQVVRGDSAAYFCASSPGQTSAGAQYFGPGTRLLVL.

Of note for this clone: This specimen includes other DNA sequences encoding the same CDR3. V is TRBV5-6 and J is TRBJ1-5; D is perhaps TRBD1 (5 bases). Germline CDR1 reads SGHDT; CDR2 reads YYEEEE. The CDR3 is 16 residues long. The V gene lost 1 base and the J gene lost 2 bases, with 13 bases spanning the gap. The CDR3 region is CASSLSGRVGNQPQHF. The CDR3 DNA reads as TGTGCCAGCAGCTTGTCAGGGCGGGTAGGCAATCAGCCCCAGCATTTT. Full variable domain (rest looked up from reference TRBV5-6 and TRBJ1-5): DAGVTQSPTHLIKTRGQQVTLRCSPKSGHDTVSWYQQALGQGPQFIFQYYEEEERQRGNFPDRFSGHQFPNYSSELNVNALLLGDSALYLCASSLSGRVGNQPQHFGDGTRLSIL.

The rearrangement uses TRBV30 and TRBJ2-2, with D tentatively TRBD1 (5 bases). Trimming took 0 bases from V and 5 from J, leaving 10 bases between them. The CDR3 has 14 residues. The germline gives CDR1 GTSNPN, CDR2 SVGIG (reference sequence). The chain's CDR3 is CAWSVRQGTGELFF. CDR3 bases: TGTGCCTGGAGTGTACGGCAGGGAACCGGGGAGCTGTTTTTT.

The CDR3 region has the DNA TGCAGCCCCGGACAGGTCACAGATACGCAGTATTTT. Translated, it gives CSPGQVTDTQYF. V gene TRBV29-1 combines with J gene TRBJ2-3; 7 nucleotides agree with TRBD1. CDR1 SQVTM and CDR2 ANQGSEA come from the germline V gene. V lost 8 bases, J lost 2 bases, and 4 bases stayed unmatched. The CDR3 is 12 residues long.

The CDR3 sequence is CASSQTGRGGNQPQHF. The CDR3 DNA follows: TGCGCCAGCAGCCAGACAGGAAGAGGTGGCAATCAGCCCCAGCATTTT. V gene TRBV4-1 combines with J gene TRBJ1-5; D is perhaps TRBD1 (6 bases). The germline V gene has CDR1 MGHRA and CDR2 YSYEKL. CDR3 length: 16 residues. V lost 3 bases and J lost 2, with 14 bases in between.

This chain links TRBV27 with TRBJ2-7; TRBD1 is a possible D gene (6 bases). Germline V lookup: CDR1 MNHEY, CDR2 SMNVEV (reference sequence). This CDR3 is 14 amino acids long. V was clipped by 5 bases and J by 3 bases, with 14 bases between them. CDR3 region: CASSPRQAYYEQYF. The CDR3 region has the DNA TGTGCCAGCAGTCCGCGACAGGCCTACTACGAGCAGTACTTC.

The chain has TRBV2 and TRBJ1-2, with D uncertain. Trimming shortened V by 4 bases and J by 8 bases, and 5 bases separated the two germline ends. This CDR3 region has 10 residues. Germline loops: CDR1 SNHLY, CDR2 FYNNEI. The CDR3 DNA follows: TGTGCCAGCAGTGTGGGGGGCTACACCTTC. Protein product: CASSVGGYTF.

This chain uses TRBV2 with TRBJ1-6, with 11 bases matching TRBD1. With V trimmed by 6 bases and J by 6 bases, 7 bases remained unmatched. The CDR3 runs 16 residues. Germline values: CDR1 SNHLY, CDR2 FYNNEI. In nucleotides, the CDR3 is TGTGCCAGCAGCGGTGGACAGGGGGCAGGTAATTCACCCCTCCACTTT. It codes for CASSGGQGAGNSPLHF.

V usage is TRBV19 and J usage is TRBJ1-2; no reliable D call. Germline CDR1 LNHDA, CDR2 SQIVND (reference sequence). The ends were cut back, 0 bases at V and 4 bases at J, with 9 bases in the middle. The CDR3 contains 14 residues. The CDR3 coding sequence is TGTGCCAGTAGTATAGACAGGTGGTCCTATGGCTACACCTTC. Its translation is CASSIDRWSYGYTF.

V is TRBV4-1 and J is TRBJ1-2; D is perhaps TRBD1 (6 bases). The CDR3 extends over 15 amino acids. Germline V CDR1 and CDR2: MGHRA, YSYEKL. Trimming removed 2 bases at V and 7 bases at J, with 17 bases between. The CDR3 DNA is TGCGCCAGCAGCCAAAGGGAAGGGGGGGCGCGTGGCTACACCTTC. Amino acids: CASSQREGGARGYTF.

This clone was detected only once. The same CDR3 can be traced to other DNA sequences in this sample. This rearrangement joins TRBV7-9 to TRBJ2-3; unclear D gene. V gave up 6 bases and J gave up 0 bases, with 7 bases separating them. The CDR3 has 13 amino acids. CDR1 and CDR2 from the germline V gene are SEHNR and FQNEAQ (reference sequence). DNA for the CDR3: TGTGCCAGCAGTATGGGGAGCACAGATACGCAGTATTTT. This gives the protein CASSMGSTDTQYF.

Worth noting for this clone: Other nucleotide sequences in the sample specify the same CDR3. This chain links TRBV9 with TRBJ1-2; perhaps TRBD1 as D (6 bases). V lost 2 bases, J lost 4 bases, and 9 bases lay in between. Germline V gene lookup returns CDR1 SGDLS and CDR2 YYNGEE. The CDR3 has 13 residues. CDR3 protein: CASSVDSTYGYTF. CDR3 in DNA: TGTGCCAGCAGCGTGGACAGTACCTATGGCTACACCTTC.

The V gene is TRBV5-1, the J gene TRBJ1-6, with D perhaps TRBD1 (5 bases). This CDR3 contains 14 residues. V gave up 3 bases and J gave up 8 bases, with 12 bases separating them. Germline V gene data show CDR1 as SGHRS and CDR2 as YFSETQ. The CDR3 DNA follows: TGCGCCAGCAGCTCCGGGACGGAATATTCACCCCTCCACTTT. Protein product: CASSSGTEYSPLHF.

The CDR3 here is CATSSGREYTDTQYF. CDR3 coding DNA: TGTGCCACCAGCAGCGGGCGGGAATATACAGATACGCAGTATTTT. V gene TRBV15 combines with J gene TRBJ2-3; D might be TRBD2 (6 bases). The CDR3 has 15 residues. Germline V lookup: CDR1 LNHNV, CDR2 YYDKDF (reference sequence). Trimming pared 3 bases from V and 3 bases from J, leaving 13 bases between.

This clone was seen once. The V call is TRBV10-3, the J call TRBJ1-3; 7 bases are shared with TRBD1. CDR3 length: 15 amino acids. Unmatched junction bases numbered 9, after V lost 6 bases and J lost 4 bases. Germline CDR1 is ENHRY and CDR2 is SYGVKD. The CDR3 DNA reads as TGTGCCATCAGCAGGACAGGATTAGAGGGAAACACCATATATTTT. Translation: CAISRTGLEGNTIYF.

This clone is a singleton in its sample. The chain carries TRBV5-4 and TRBJ1-4; 10 bases are shared with TRBD1. This CDR3 is built from 15 residues. Germline V lookup: CDR1 SGHNT, CDR2 YYREEE (reference sequence). With V trimmed by 4 bases and J by 2 bases, 2 bases remained unmatched. The DNA of the CDR3 is TGTGCCAGCAGCAAGGGACAGGGGACTAATGAAAAACTGTTTTTT. Its translation is CASSKGQGTNEKLFF.

This chain uses TRBV5-1 with TRBJ2-5; 11 positions match TRBD2. CDR1 SGHRS and CDR2 YFSETQ come from the germline V gene. Unmatched junction bases numbered 4, after V lost 0 bases and J lost 3 bases. This CDR3 is built from 16 residues. CDR3 residues: CASSLDSGGAEETQYF. In nucleotides, the CDR3 is TGCGCCAGCAGCTTGGATAGCGGGGGGGCCGAAGAGACCCAGTACTTC.